This TCR beta chain was found in a study of T-cell reconstitution after alpha-beta-depleted transplantation in children. Study-level findings and limits: Counts and diversity of T cells one year after transplant came mostly from newly produced T cells. Alpha-beta T cells about two months after transplant reportedly derived from several hundred expanded graft clones. Surviving thymic progenitors and recipient T cells were the source of high TCRbeta diversity at day 60 in some patients.

Concerning this clonotype itself: Antigen unknown.

Trimming removed 9 bases from V and 7 bases from J; junction bases left unmatched: 4. The CDR3 totals 13 residues. Germline CDR1 reads MGHDK; CDR2 reads SYGVNS. Unique molecular identifiers tagged the TCRbeta library. TCRdb reanalysed the PCR reads using MiXCR and keeps one entry per CDR3 protein. This table has about a million distinct CDR3 sequences, 25% to 30% appearing once. The chain joins TRBV25-1 to TRBJ1-6, with 9 bases that match TRBD1. The sequenced sample was PBMCs, mostly from graft donor cells, obtained 360 days after TCRalphabeta/CD19-depleted stem cell transplant. The clonotype comes from a boy in the first two years of life who had a stem cell transplant for SCID, so the T cells may come from the graft donor. The CDR3 sequence is CASTGQGNSPLHF. The CDR3, as DNA: TGTGCCAGTACCGGACAGGGGAATTCACCCCTCCACTTT.